This T cell receptor beta chain was obtained from a study of cytomegalovirus exposure and HLA in healthy donors (dated by TCRdb to about 2017). For context, the study as a whole: According to an earlier analysis of a few hundred of the donors, some 170 million T cells yielded some 120 million unique TCR beta sequences and about 300 Gb of sequence data. The study aimed to test whether cataloging public T cell receptors could reveal signatures of past pathogen exposure. A later genetic analysis used genome-wide SNP genotypes for about 60% of the roughly 670 donors, treating that subset as a discovery cohort. Several DR-DQ haplotypes were treated as single units for association and clustering because of strong linkage in the cohort. On average, 235,054 unique TCR beta nucleotide sequences were sequenced per donor among some 420 genotyped donors of the cohort, with about 19% of those sequences being non-productive. Typing coverage varied by locus: roughly 620-640 donors for A, B, C, DRB1 and DQB1; roughly 560 for DQA1; nearly 610 for DPA1; about 450 for DPB1. Of the roughly 390 genotyped donors, 75% to 85% were placed in the genetic ancestry cluster associated with self-reported Caucasian donors. To decide whether each TCR beta V gene segment behaved as functional or pseudogenic, an earlier analysis of nearly 600 of the donors relied on high-throughput TCR beta sequencing. HLA typing covered class I and class II loci at four-digit resolution. A separate validation cohort of roughly 110 different subjects was used in addition to the roughly 700-subject first cohort. In the later analysis, no new phenotypic data were used to find candidate immune exposures; instead, reliance was placed on TCR beta sequences and their occurrence across donors. To study patterns of TCR occurrence, a later analysis re-analyzed previously published TCR beta repertoires from around 660 donors and added high-resolution HLA genotyping. To predict cytomegalovirus infection status, the study brought together high-throughput TCR immunosequencing, statistical association of individual TCRs with disease status, and machine learning. Donor age, sex, ethnicity and CMV serostatus were collected together with the repertoire data. An early release that covered 500 to 800 HLA-typed donors contained approximately 300 gigabases of sequencing data and 70 million to 100 million unique TCR sequences. Using immunosequencing, the study profiled T cell repertoires from 640 or so subjects and related those repertoires to cytomegalovirus serostatus. All discovery cohort repertoires had been generated on a single sequencing platform.

The cohort was made up of 666 healthy bone marrow donors. At the time of sampling, all cohort members were nominally healthy, though unrecorded immune exposures were likely present. The donor was CMV seronegative and belonged to the group of approximately 320 seronegative cohort members. A peripheral blood sample was collected from each donor, and TCR beta sequencing was performed on peripheral blood mononuclear cells. Genomic DNA extraction from the blood cell samples was performed with the Qiagen DNeasy Blood Extraction Kit. The method was the immunoSEQ multiplex PCR assay. The multiplex PCR relied on a mix of 60 forward primers for TCR Vbeta segments and 13 reverse primers for TCR Jbeta segments. The CDR3 region of rearranged TCR beta genes was amplified from genomic DNA with a multiplex PCR assay. Amplified TCR beta libraries were sequenced as 87-base-pair reads on the Illumina HiSeq System. From the authors' description of their analysis: Across the 500 to 700 repertoires, a later analysis counted 80 million or so unique TCR beta chains, 8.5 million to 12 million of which were shared by at least two donors. A nearest-neighbor algorithm error-corrected the raw reads and collapsed the reads into unique sequences, merging closely related sequences to remove PCR and sequencing errors. CDR3 sequences were aligned to IMGT reference sequences to assign V, D and J gene segments. For a sequence to be retained, a match of at least six nucleotides to both a V gene segment and a J gene segment was required. Rearrangements were called productive when the CDR3 lacked stop codons and stayed in frame with V and J; all others were non-productive. CDR3 was defined according to IMGT convention as the region running from the second conserved V-encoded cysteine to the conserved J-encoded phenylalanine. The earlier analysis of 500 to 600 of the donors excluded sequences that lacked an unambiguous match to a single V gene segment. An earlier analysis of 587 of the donors classified V segments as functional when productive rearrangements were above 56.7% and as segregating when the standard deviation between donors was above 5%. A statistical classification framework was built for diagnosing cytomegalovirus status from the catalog of TCR beta chain sequences. A later analysis assigned V and J genes by comparing TCR nucleotide sequences with IMGT/GENE-DB human TR gene sequences. The TCRdist pipeline was used in a later analysis to assign CDR3 sequences and most-parsimonious VDJ recombination scenarios. In a later analysis, each TCR beta chain was defined by its CDR3 amino acid sequence together with its V-gene family, and reads lacking a unique V-gene family were excluded. As a way to deal with suspected cross-contamination and a sequencing artifact, a later analysis dropped roughly 600 nucleotide sequences that were highly shared and had low generation probability. For each public chain, a later analysis derived a clonal expansion index from normalized ranks of inferred template counts within each repertoire. Generation probabilities in a later analysis came from a VDJ recombination model fitted to out-of-frame rearrangements, and those results were checked against IGoR. Hypergeometric tests were used in a later analysis to score TCR-TCR, TCR-HLA and TCR-CMV co-occurrence, with a repertoire-size bias correction applied to the TCR pairs. In a later analysis, false discovery rates were estimated by permuting HLA or CMV assignments 20 times. In a later analysis, co-occurring TCRs were grouped using DBSCAN, with TCRdist sequence similarity added in when clustering inside HLA-allele-positive subsets. Repertoires with fewer than 30,000 or more than 120,000 public chains were left out of co-occurrence clustering, as were five repertoires with anomalous nucleotide sharing. TCRdb retrieved this table from immuneACCESS and kept in-frame rearrangements only. Not all clones are present; in checked studies, unresolved V genes account for under half, and no reason is known for the remainder. From that table come the V and J calls and clone size; the DNA was used to work out D and trimming. The sample yields about 130,000 clones; about 79% were counted once. Clones ranked in the top ten supply 2.5% to 3.5% of the sample.

Regarding this clone: Its antigen remains undetermined. Per-nucleotide qualities are absent, and no much larger clonotype sits a single base away.

Overall study outcomes, separate from this receptor: In a later analysis, some 17,000 TCR beta sequences were associated with specific HLA alleles at a false discovery rate of 0.05. Approximately 18 rarely observed V segments, including chromosome 9 orphons, were excluded from the earlier analysis of several hundred of the donors because counts were too low. Only TCR beta chains were sequenced in this cohort, and the absence of alpha or paired-chain data limited detectable features. A later analysis found that TCR association rates varied across HLA loci, with DRB1 alleles showing the most associated TCRs and HLA-C alleles the fewest. A group of highly shared sequence variants was considered likely to be a technical artifact of the sequencing pipeline. In the study, some 180 TCR beta chains were listed as associated with cytomegalovirus. For the cohort, immune exposure information was limited to CMV serostatus. A further reported finding was that TCR beta sequences accurately predicted the HLA-A and HLA-B alleles for most subjects in the first cohort. Most TCR sequences were observed very rarely across donors, whereas some public TCRs were present in many individuals. In an earlier analysis of about 600 of the donors, most TCR beta V segments appeared in productive rearrangements about 87% or about 30% of the time, broadly matching IMGT annotations. In vitro tests confirmed that a few of the cytomegalovirus-associated TCR beta chains recognize cytomegalovirus antigens. A later analysis found that HLA-associated TCR beta chains were more clonally expanded and had lower generation probabilities than equally common non-associated chains. According to a later analysis, parvovirus B19, influenza, CMV and Epstein-Barr virus appeared linked to several top co-occurrence clusters. V-gene and J-gene trimming of TCR beta chains was associated with a missense DCLRE1C variant in a later genetic analysis, and the association was replicated in an independent cohort. In both the original and validation cohorts, the classifier was reported to diagnose cytomegalovirus status with high specificity and sensitivity. Correlated functional status among segregating V segments might reflect linkage disequilibrium, but an unknown experimental factor could not be ruled out. The authors suggested that the approach could potentially be extended to other disease states and immunological phenotypes. When HLA alleles, especially DR and DQ, strongly co-occurred, attributing TCR associations to individual alleles was difficult. The presence/absence analyses assumed that sequencing depth was roughly uniform across donors, and that assumption may not be true. Because HLA typing was missing for some donors at each locus, association tests included only the typed subset. A later analysis found that most CMV-associated TCR beta chains appeared HLA-restricted, with HLA associations seemingly driven largely by CMV exposure. Because the 87-base-pair reads could not distinguish some IMGT-functional V segments, including TRBV6-2 and TRBV6-3, those segments were excluded. In a later genetic analysis, fewer N-insertions in productive TCRs were reported among donors in an Asian-associated ancestry cluster than the roughly 700-donor mean.

Trimming accounts for 3 bases at V and 6 bases at J, while the number of junction bases matched to no gene is 8. CDR1 and CDR2, per the germline V gene, are MDHEN and SYDVKM. The cysteine opens and the phenylalanine closes a CDR3 of 15 amino acids. Here the CDR3 DNA is all that survives: 45 bases in frame from base 1. Sequenced sample: PBMCs. This receptor was identified in a woman in her forties or fifties in good health and CMV-seronegative. The V and J genes are TRBV28 and TRBJ2-1; TRBD2 matches 7 bases in the middle. The nucleotide sequence reads TGTGCCAGCAGTTTGGAGGGCGGGAGTAGCAATGAGCAGTTCTTC. This encodes CASSLEGGSSNEQFF.